The rows below give T cell receptor beta chains drawn from one sample of a study of cytomegalovirus exposure and HLA in healthy donors. Using immunoSEQ multiplex PCR, the repertoire was profiled, and TCRdb retains in-frame clones only, with some absent. This table has fewer than 150,000 clones, 70% to 85% appearing once. The specimen sequenced was PBMCs. Every receptor here comes from a man younger than 40 in good health and CMV-seropositive. Both conserved end residues are trimmed from each CDR3. A D gene is named only where the DNA matches it firmly. Size is omitted from some rows. Given values are once, few, many or a class for expanded clones.

CDR3aa | d_gene | j_gene | abundance | v_gene
ATSRDQGTGSYEQY | TRBD1 | TRBJ2-7 | . | TRBV15
ASSYSGRGTYEQY | . | TRBJ2-7 | . | TRBV6-5
ASSPLAGAKNIQY | TRBD2 | TRBJ2-4 | . | TRBV5-1
ASSFNLAGVEQF | TRBD2 | TRBJ2-1 | few | TRBV18
ASSQDYGYT | . | TRBJ1-2 | . | TRBV19
ASSWESGDLATGELF | . | TRBJ2-2 | . | TRBV5-1
ASSPRPTRGETQY | . | TRBJ2-5 | few | TRBV9
ASSIVGSLGQGYGYT | TRBD1 | TRBJ1-2 | . | TRBV11-2
ASTSPDGTRRF | TRBD2 | TRBJ2-1 | . | TRBV6-5
ASSQERLTYEQY | . | TRBJ2-7 | . | TRBV4-1
SVRGVLAGVCETQY | TRBD2 | TRBJ2-5 | . | TRBV29-1
ASSPRTSRTGELF | TRBD2 | TRBJ2-2 | . | TRBV7-2
ASSRDRFRQPQH | TRBD1 | TRBJ1-5 | . | TRBV7-8
ASSIAGQGIYEQY | TRBD1 | TRBJ2-7 | once | TRBV19
ASFGPPTYEQY | . | TRBJ2-7 | . | TRBV28
ASSPSTGVNTEAF | TRBD1 | TRBJ1-1 | . | TRBV5-6
ASSLVRTSGLSEQF | TRBD2 | TRBJ2-1 | . | TRBV7-6
ASSEDFYEQY | . | TRBJ2-7 | . | TRBV7-9
ASSQTGPLSYEQY | TRBD1 | TRBJ2-7 | . | TRBV19
ASSESGGEQY | TRBD2 | TRBJ2-7 | medium-sized | TRBV10-1
ASSLQGAKGYT | TRBD1 | TRBJ1-2 | . | TRBV5-1
ASRQTGANYGYT | TRBD1 | TRBJ1-2 | . | TRBV10-2
ASRSTAGSGNTIY | . | TRBJ1-3 | . | TRBV5-1
ASSPGLGFSYNEQF | . | TRBJ2-1 | once | TRBV18
ARSPGTGWREQY | TRBD1 | TRBJ2-7 | . | TRBV19
ASSLAQAGETKNEQF | TRBD2 | TRBJ2-1 | . | TRBV7-6
SVVQGSEAF | . | TRBJ1-1 | . | TRBV29-1
ASSLGVGREEGYT | . | TRBJ1-2 | . | TRBV7-2
ASSSTVAGVGDTQY | TRBD2 | TRBJ2-3 | . | TRBV5-1
ASSADREQY | . | TRBJ2-7 | many | TRBV5-1
ASSRAGEEQY | TRBD2 | TRBJ2-7 | . | TRBV7-6
ASRGQGTEAF | TRBD1 | TRBJ1-1 | . | TRBV25-1
ASSLSSLNEQY | . | TRBJ2-7 | few | TRBV5-1
ATSLAAGRNTEAF | . | TRBJ1-1 | once | TRBV28
ASIVETGWGNEQF | TRBD1 | TRBJ2-1 | . | TRBV2
ASRQTSRHEQF | . | TRBJ2-1 | . | TRBV7-3
ASSSRGTSMLDEQF | TRBD2 | TRBJ2-1 | few | TRBV7-3
SANQGANQPQH | TRBD1 | TRBJ1-5 | . | TRBV29-1
ACRASGYQETQY | TRBD2 | TRBJ2-5 | . | TRBV2
ASSPGQGFRGYT | TRBD1 | TRBJ1-2 | . | TRBV11-2